The clone carrying this T cell receptor (beta chain) has just a few counts. The sample originates from a study of blood T cell repertoires in COVID-19. On the study more broadly: PBMCs, B-cell-depleted T cells, or T cells were the source of the cDNA or gDNA that made up the material.

The data were produced by immunoSEQ multiplex PCR, yet TCRdb's version contains in-frame clones alone and is incomplete. The sample holds 100,000 to 150,000 clones; over 60% are singletons and the top ten take 1.9%. V trimming: 4 bases; J trimming: 5 bases; junction bases outside the gene matches: 9. Germline lookup yields CDR1 SGHNT and CDR2 YYREEE (reference sequence). The CDR3 runs 15 residues. The sample taken for sequencing was peripheral blood. This chain connects TRBV5-4 to TRBJ2-1, with TRBD2 identical over 7 bases. This receptor was obtained from a woman aged 70 to 79 with acute or convalescent COVID-19. CDR3 region: CASSPRVGGDNEQFF. The DNA of the CDR3 is TGTGCCAGCAGCCCCAGGGTGGGGGGGGACAATGAGCAGTTCTTC.